Detailed here is one T cell receptor beta chain. Its antigen is as yet unknown. Full-length variable regions came from constant-region reverse primers plus semi-nested Nested Universal Primer A PCR. TCRdb re-analysed the 5' RACE reads in MiXCR, keeping a single row per CDR3 protein. The sample includes about 40,000 distinct CDR3 sequences, roughly 21% of them seen just once. Notes on the study in general: Tumor memory CD4+ T cell TCR gene usage clustered with blood and lymph node memory CD4+ cells and lymph node naive CD4+ cells.

Tregs were sorted as CD4+CD25+CD127-/low cells. From germline, CDR1 is MDHEN and CDR2 SYDVKM. V was shortened by 3 bases and J by 5 bases, with 11 bases between the two germline ends. The CDR3 length is 14 residues. The gene calls are TRBV28 and TRBJ2-1; unclear D gene. The sample consisted of Tregs sorted from blood. The TCR sequence derives from a female donor with breast cancer. The CDR3: CASSFFGVNNEQFF. DNA for the CDR3: TGTGCCAGCAGTTTTTTTGGGGTGAACAATGAGCAGTTCTTC.